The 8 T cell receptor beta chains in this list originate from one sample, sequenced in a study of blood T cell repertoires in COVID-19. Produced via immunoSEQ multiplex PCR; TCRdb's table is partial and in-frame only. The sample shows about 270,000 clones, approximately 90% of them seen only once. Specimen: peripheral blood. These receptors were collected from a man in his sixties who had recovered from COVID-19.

DNA for the CDR3: TGTGCCAGCAGCCCGGGACTAGCGGGGGGGCCTCACGAGCAGTACTTC. Its translation is CASSPGLAGGPHEQYF. The rearrangement links TRBV9 to TRBJ2-7; 16 bases line up with TRBD2. V lost 4 bases and J lost 5; bases outside the gene matches: 6. Germline CDR1 and CDR2: SGDLS and YYNGEE. The length of the CDR3 is 16 residues.

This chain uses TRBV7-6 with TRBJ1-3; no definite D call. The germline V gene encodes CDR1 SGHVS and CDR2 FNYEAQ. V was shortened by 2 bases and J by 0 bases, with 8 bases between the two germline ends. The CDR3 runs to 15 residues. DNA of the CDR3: TGTGCCAGCAGCTTATCTGGAGACTCTGGAAACACCATATATTTT. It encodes CASSLSGDSGNTIYF.

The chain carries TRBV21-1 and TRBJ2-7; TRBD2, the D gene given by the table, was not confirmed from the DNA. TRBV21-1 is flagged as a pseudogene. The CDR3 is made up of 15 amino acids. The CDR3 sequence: CASSKVDLSSYEQYF. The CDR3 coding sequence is TGTGCCAGCAGCAAAGTTGACTTGAGCTCCTACGAGCAGTACTTC.

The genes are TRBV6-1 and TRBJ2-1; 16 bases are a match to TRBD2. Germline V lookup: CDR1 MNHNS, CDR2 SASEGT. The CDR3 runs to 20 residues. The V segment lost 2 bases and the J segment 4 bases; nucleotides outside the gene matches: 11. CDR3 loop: CASSEIRGLAGGKSYNEQFF. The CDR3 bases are TGTGCCAGCAGTGAAATAAGGGGACTAGCGGGGGGGAAATCTTACAATGAGCAGTTCTTC.

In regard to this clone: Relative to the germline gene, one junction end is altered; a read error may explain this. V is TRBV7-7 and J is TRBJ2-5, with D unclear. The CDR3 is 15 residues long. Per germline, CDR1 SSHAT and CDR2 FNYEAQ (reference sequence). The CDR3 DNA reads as TGTGCTAGCAGCTTAACTTCGGGTGTCCGAGAGACCCAGTACTTC. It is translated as CASSLTSGVRETQYF.

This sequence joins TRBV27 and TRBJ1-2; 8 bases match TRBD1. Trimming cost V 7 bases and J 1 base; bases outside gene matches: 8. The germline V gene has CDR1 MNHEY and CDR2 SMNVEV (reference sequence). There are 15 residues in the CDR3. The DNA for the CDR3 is TGTGCCAGCAAGGGACAGGCGAGCTTTAACTATGGCTACACCTTC. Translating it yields CASKGQASFNYGYTF.

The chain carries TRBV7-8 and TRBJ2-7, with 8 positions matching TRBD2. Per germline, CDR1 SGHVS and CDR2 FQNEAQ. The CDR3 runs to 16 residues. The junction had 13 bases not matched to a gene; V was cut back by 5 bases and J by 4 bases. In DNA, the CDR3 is TGTGCCAGCAGCAAGGGGGGATTAGCGGGGATTTACGAGCAGTACTTC. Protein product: CASSKGGLAGIYEQYF.

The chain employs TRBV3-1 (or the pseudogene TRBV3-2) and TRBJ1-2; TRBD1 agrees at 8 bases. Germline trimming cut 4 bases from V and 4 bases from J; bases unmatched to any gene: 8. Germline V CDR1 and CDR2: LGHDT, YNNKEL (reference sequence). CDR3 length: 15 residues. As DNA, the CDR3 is TGTGCCAGCAGCCGTACCGGGACAGGACCCTATGGCTACACCTTC. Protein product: CASSRTGTGPYGYTF.